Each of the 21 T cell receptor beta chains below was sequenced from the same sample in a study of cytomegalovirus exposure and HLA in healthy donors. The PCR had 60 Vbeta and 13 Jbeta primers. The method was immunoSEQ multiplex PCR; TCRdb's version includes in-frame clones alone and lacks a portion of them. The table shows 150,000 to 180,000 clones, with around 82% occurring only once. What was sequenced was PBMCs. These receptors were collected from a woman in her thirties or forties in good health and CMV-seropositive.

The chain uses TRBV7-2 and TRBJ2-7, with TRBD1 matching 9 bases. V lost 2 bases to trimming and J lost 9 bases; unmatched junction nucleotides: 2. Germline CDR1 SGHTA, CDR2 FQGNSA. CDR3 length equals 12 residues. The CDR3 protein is CASSLTGGVQYF. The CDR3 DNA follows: TGTGCCAGCAGCTTAACAGGGGGCGTGCAGTACTTC.

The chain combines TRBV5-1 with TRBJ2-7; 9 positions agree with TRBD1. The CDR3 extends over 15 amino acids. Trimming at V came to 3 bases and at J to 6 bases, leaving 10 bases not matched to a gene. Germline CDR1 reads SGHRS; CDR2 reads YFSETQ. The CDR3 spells CASSWTPGQGIEQYF. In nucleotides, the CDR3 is TGCGCCAGCAGCTGGACGCCGGGACAGGGCATCGAGCAGTACTTC.

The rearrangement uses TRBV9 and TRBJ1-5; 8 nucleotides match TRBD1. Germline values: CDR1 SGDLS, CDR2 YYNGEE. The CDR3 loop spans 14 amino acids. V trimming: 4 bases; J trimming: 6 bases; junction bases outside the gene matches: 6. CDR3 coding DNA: TGTGCCAGCAGCCCTCAGGGGGCGGGTCAGCCCCAGCATTTT. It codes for CASSPQGAGQPQHF.

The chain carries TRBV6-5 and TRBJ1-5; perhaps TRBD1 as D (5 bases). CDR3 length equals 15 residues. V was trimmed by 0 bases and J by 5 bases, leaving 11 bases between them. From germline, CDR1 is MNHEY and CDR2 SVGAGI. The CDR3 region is CASSYSGRGDQPQHF. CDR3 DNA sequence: TGTGCCAGCAGTTACTCGGGAAGGGGCGATCAGCCCCAGCATTTT.

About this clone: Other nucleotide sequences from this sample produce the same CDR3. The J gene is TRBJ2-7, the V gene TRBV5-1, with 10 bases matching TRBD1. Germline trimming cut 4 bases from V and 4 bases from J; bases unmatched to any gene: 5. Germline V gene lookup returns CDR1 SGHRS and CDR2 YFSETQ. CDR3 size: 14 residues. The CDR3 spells CASSKTGGSYEQYF. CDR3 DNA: TGCGCCAGCAGCAAGACAGGGGGCTCTTACGAGCAGTACTTC.

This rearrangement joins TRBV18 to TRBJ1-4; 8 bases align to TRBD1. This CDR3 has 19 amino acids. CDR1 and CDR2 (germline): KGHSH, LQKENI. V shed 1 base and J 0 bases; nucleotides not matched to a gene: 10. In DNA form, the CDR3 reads TGTGCCAGCTCACCACTGAGCAGGGGGCAAACGGCAACTAATGAAAAACTGTTTTTT. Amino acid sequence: CASSPLSRGQTATNEKLFF. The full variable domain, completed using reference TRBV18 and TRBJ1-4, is NAGVMQNPRHLVRRRGQEARLRCSPMKGHSHVYWYRQLPEEGLKFMVYLQKENIIDESGMPKERFSAEFPKEGPSILRIQQVVRGDSAAYFCASSPLSRGQTATNEKLFFGSGTQLSVL.

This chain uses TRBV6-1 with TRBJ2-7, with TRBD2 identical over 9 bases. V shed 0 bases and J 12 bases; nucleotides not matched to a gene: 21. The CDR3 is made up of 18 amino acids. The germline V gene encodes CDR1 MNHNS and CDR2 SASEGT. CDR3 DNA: TGTGCCAGCAGTGAAGCAGACCGGACTAGCGTCTTGCGGGGGCGGAGGTACTTC. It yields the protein CASSEADRTSVLRGRRYF.

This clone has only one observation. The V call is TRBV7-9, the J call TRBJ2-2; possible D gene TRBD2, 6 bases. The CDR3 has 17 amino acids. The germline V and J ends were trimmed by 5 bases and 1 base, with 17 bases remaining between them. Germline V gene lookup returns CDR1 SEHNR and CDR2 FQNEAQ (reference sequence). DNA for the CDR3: TGTGCCAGCAGCCCCCACGGCGGCGGGATGAACACCGGGGAGCTGTTTTTT. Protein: CASSPHGGGMNTGELFF.

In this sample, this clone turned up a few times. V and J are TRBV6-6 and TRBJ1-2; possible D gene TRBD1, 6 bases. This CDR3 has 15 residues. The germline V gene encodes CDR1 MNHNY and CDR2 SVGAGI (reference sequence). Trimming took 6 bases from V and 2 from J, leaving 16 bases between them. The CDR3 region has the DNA TGTGCCAGCAGCTCAGGACAGAATGTAAACTATGGCTACACCTTC. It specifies CASSSGQNVNYGYTF.

CDR3 DNA: TGTGCCAGTAGTGATAGCGGTTGGGACAGGGGGATTAGGATTCAGCCCCAGCATTTT. It is translated as CASSDSGWDRGIRIQPQHF. This chain uses TRBV19 with TRBJ1-5, with 11 bases lining up with TRBD1. The CDR3 has 19 amino acids. V was pared by 5 bases and J by 6 bases, with 18 bases of the junction left unmatched. In germline, CDR1 is LNHDA, CDR2 SQIVND (reference sequence). Supplemented by reference TRBV19 and TRBJ1-5, the full variable domain reads DGGITQSPKYLFRKEGQNVTLSCEQNLNHDAMYWYRQDPGQGLRLIYYSQIVNDFQKGDIAEGYSVSREKKESFPLTVTSAQKNPTAFYLCASSDSGWDRGIRIQPQHFGDGTRLSIL.

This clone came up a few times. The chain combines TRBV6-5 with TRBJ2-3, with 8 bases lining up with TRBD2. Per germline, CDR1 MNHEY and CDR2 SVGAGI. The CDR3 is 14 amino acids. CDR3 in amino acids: CSTAGVKGTDTQYF. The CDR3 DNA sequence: TGTTCGACAGCGGGAGTAAAGGGCACAGATACGCAGTATTTT.

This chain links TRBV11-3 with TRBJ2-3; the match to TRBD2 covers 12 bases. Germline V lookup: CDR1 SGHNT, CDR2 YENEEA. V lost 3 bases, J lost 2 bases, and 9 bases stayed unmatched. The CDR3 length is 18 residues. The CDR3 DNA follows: TGTGCCAGCAGCTTCGAGACTAGCGGGGGAATTATCACAGATACGCAGTATTTT. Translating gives CASSFETSGGIITDTQYF.

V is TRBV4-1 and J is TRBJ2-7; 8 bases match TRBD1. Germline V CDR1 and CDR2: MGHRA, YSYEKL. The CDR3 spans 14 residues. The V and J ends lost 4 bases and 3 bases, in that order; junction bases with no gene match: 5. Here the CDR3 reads CASSLDRGVYEQYF. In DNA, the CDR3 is TGCGCCAGCAGCCTCGACAGGGGTGTCTACGAGCAGTACTTC.

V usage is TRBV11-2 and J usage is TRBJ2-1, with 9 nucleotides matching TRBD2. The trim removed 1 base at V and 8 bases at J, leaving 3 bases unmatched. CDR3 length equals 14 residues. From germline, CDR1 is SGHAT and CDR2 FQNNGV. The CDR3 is CASSLGREGHEQFF. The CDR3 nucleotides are TGTGCCAGCAGCTTAGGGCGGGAGGGGCATGAGCAGTTCTTC.

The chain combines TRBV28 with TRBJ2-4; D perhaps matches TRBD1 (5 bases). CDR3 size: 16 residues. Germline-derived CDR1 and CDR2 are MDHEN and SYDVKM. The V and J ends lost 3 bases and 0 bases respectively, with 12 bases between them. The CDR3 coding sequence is TGTGCCAGCAGTTTTTTGACAGATGTAGCCAAAAACATTCAGTACTTC. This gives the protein CASSFLTDVAKNIQYF.

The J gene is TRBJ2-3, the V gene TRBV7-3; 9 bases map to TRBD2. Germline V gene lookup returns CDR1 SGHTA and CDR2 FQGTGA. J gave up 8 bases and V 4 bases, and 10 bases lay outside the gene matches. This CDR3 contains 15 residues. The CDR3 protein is CASSSGGGRAGTQYF. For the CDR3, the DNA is TGTGCCAGCAGCTCCGGAGGCGGGAGGGCTGGTACGCAGTATTTT.

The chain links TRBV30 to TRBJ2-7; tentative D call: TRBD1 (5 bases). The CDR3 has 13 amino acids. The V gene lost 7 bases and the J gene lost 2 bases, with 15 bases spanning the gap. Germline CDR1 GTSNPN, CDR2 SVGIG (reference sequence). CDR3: CAYQKDTTYEQYF. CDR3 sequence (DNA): TGTGCCTATCAAAAGGACACGACCTACGAGCAGTACTTC.

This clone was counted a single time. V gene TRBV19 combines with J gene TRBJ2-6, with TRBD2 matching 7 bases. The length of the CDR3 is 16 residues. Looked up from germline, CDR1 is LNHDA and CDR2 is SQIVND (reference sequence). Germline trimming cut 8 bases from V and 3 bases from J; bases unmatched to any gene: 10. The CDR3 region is CASALGRAVGANVLTF. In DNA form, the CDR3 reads TGTGCCAGTGCCCTAGGGAGGGCGGTTGGGGCCAACGTCCTGACTTTC.

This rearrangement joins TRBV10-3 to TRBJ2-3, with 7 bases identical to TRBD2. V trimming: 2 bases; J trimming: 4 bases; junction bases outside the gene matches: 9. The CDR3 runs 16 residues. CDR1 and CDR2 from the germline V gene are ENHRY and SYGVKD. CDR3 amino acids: CAISEPSGRGADTQYF. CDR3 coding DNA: TGTGCCATCAGTGAGCCTAGCGGAAGAGGTGCAGATACGCAGTATTTT.

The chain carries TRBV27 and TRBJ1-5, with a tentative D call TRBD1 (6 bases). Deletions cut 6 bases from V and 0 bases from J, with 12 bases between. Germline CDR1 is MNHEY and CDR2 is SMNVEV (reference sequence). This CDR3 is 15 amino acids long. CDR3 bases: TGTGCCAGCAGAGGGGGAGCCTATAGCAATCAGCCCCAGCATTTT. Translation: CASRGGAYSNQPQHF.

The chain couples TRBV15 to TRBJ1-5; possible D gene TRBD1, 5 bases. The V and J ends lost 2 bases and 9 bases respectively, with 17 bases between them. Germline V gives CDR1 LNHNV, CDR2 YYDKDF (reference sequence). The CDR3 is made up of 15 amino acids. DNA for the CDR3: TGTGCCACCAGCAGACTTGGGCTCCTCCAGGGGCCCCAGCATTTT. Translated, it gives CATSRLGLLQGPQHF. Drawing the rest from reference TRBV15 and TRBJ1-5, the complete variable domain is DAMVIQNPRYQVTQFGKPVTLSCSQTLNHNVMYWYQQKSSQAPKLLFHYYDKDFNNEADTPDNFQSRRPNTSFCFLDIRSPGLGDTAMYLCATSRLGLLQGPQHFGDGTRLSIL.